The 16 T cell receptor beta chains given below trace back to one sample, sequenced in a study of shared clonotypes between healthy human individuals. TCRdb's copy holds only in-frame clones and misses some; the assay was immunoSEQ multiplex PCR. The sample shows fewer than 400,000 clones, around 67% of them seen only once. Sequencing was done on a sample of memory CD4+ T cells sorted from blood. Subset described: CD45RA-negative fraction. The source of these receptors is a man aged 25-40 years in good health.

The chain links TRBV2 to TRBJ2-1; TRBD1 matches 12 bases. This CDR3 spans 14 amino acids. Germline V gives CDR1 SNHLY, CDR2 FYNNEI. The CDR3 sequence is CAGRDRGLGNEQFF. CDR3 DNA: TGTGCGGGCCGGGACAGGGGGCTTGGCAATGAGCAGTTCTTC.

V gene TRBV27 combines with J gene TRBJ1-4, with D perhaps matching TRBD1 (5 bases). The V end lost 0 bases, the J end lost 8 bases, and 10 bases lay between the germline ends. CDR3 length: 14 residues. Germline V CDR1 and CDR2: MNHEY, SMNVEV (reference sequence). CDR3 nucleotide sequence: TGTGCCAGCAGTTTATCCCCCCGGGGGGAAAAACTGTTTTTT. Translated, it gives CASSLSPRGEKLFF. Full variable domain (outside the CDR3, taken from reference TRBV27 and TRBJ1-4): EAQVTQNPRYLITVTGKKLTVTCSQNMNHEYMSWYRQDPGLGLRQIYYSMNVEVTDKGDVPEGYKVSRKEKRNFPLILESPSPNQTSLYFCASSLSPRGEKLFFGSGTQLSVL.

The CDR3 nucleotides are TGTGCCAGCTCAACCCAGAGGACAGGGACTTATGGCTACACCTTC. This codes for CASSTQRTGTYGYTF. The gene calls are TRBV18 and TRBJ1-2; 8 nucleotides agree with TRBD1. Unmatched junction bases numbered 10, after V lost 5 bases and J lost 5 bases. The germline V gene encodes CDR1 KGHSH and CDR2 LQKENI. The CDR3 has 15 amino acids.

The rearrangement links TRBV27 to TRBJ1-2, with a tentative D call TRBD1 (6 bases). The V and J ends lost 8 bases and 9 bases respectively, with 22 bases between them. This CDR3 has 14 residues. Germline values: CDR1 MNHEY, CDR2 SMNVEV (reference sequence). CDR3 nucleotide sequence: TGTGCCAGCCTGGCTAGGGGGGGCGGCGGGAGCTACACCTTC. This codes for CASLARGGGGSYTF.

This chain connects TRBV28 to TRBJ2-7; the match to TRBD1 covers 8 bases. The CDR3 covers 15 residues. The germline CDR1 and CDR2 sequences are MDHEN and SYDVKM. V lost 6 bases to trimming and J lost 2 bases; unmatched junction nucleotides: 9. The chain's CDR3 is CASRPRQGSAYEQYF. The CDR3 DNA is TGTGCCAGCAGGCCCAGACAGGGGTCGGCCTACGAGCAGTACTTC.

V is TRBV7-2 and J is TRBJ2-7; possibly TRBD1 or TRBD2 for D (5 bases each). This CDR3 contains 14 residues. Germline CDR1 SGHTA, CDR2 FQGNSA. With 2 bases removed from V and 2 bases from J, the gap between germline ends came to 10 bases. CDR3 nucleotides: TGTGCCAGCAGCTTACACCTGGGACCCTACGAGCAGTACTTC. As protein: CASSLHLGPYEQYF. Supplemented by reference TRBV7-2 and TRBJ2-7, the full variable domain reads GAGVSQSPSNKVTEKGKDVELRCDPISGHTALYWYRQSLGQGLEFLIYFQGNSAPDKSGLPSDRFSAERTGGSVSTLTIQRTQQEDSAVYLCASSLHLGPYEQYFGPGTRLTVT.

By share, this clone ranks as medium-sized. The chain joins TRBV6-5 to TRBJ1-1, with D possibly being TRBD1 (5 bases). This CDR3 has 12 amino acids. V lost 6 bases to trimming and J lost 5 bases, with 10 bases between them. CDR1 is MNHEY and CDR2 is SVGAGI in the germline V gene. CDR3 coding DNA: TGTGCCAGCAGAGGGACTCAGACTGAAGCTTTCTTT. This sequence encodes CASRGTQTEAFF.

The chain is built from TRBV5-1 and TRBJ2-7; the D gene is possibly TRBD1 (6 bases). Per the germline V gene, CDR1 is SGHRS and CDR2 is YFSETQ. The CDR3 extends over 13 amino acids. Trimming left V 4 bases short and J 6 bases short, with 14 bases between. In DNA form, the CDR3 reads TGCGCCAGCAGCCCGGGACACGGCGTCGAGCAGTACTTC. Its protein product is CASSPGHGVEQYF.

J is TRBJ1-5 and V is TRBV30; no clear D. The V end lost 0 bases, the J end lost 9 bases, and 6 bases lay between the germline ends. The length of the CDR3 is 11 residues. Germline V CDR1 and CDR2: GTSNPN, SVGIG (reference sequence). The CDR3 reads CAWSVGGPQHF. The CDR3 region has the DNA TGTGCCTGGAGTGTAGGTGGGCCCCAGCATTTT.

J is TRBJ2-7 and V is TRBV11-2; no reliable D call. The CDR3 runs to 11 residues. The V gene lost 2 bases and the J gene lost 3 bases, with 2 bases spanning the gap. Germline V gene sequence: CDR1 SGHAT, CDR2 FQNNGV. CDR3 nucleotides: TGTGCCAGCAGCTTAAACTACGAGCAGTACTTC. Translated, it gives CASSLNYEQYF.

Ten or more counts support this clone. The chain carries TRBV5-1 and TRBJ2-7; possible D gene TRBD1, 6 bases. Trimming took 4 bases from V and 2 from J, leaving 10 bases between them. The germline gives CDR1 SGHRS, CDR2 YFSETQ. This CDR3 comprises 13 residues. The CDR3 region is CASSRTATYEQYF. CDR3 in DNA: TGCGCCAGCAGCCGGACAGCTACCTACGAGCAGTACTTC.

The rearrangement links TRBV5-4 to TRBJ2-7, with 7 bases fitting TRBD1. The V gene end was trimmed by 5 bases and the J gene end by 2 bases; junction bases not matched to a gene: 10. The CDR3 covers 15 residues. The germline V gene has CDR1 SGHNT and CDR2 YYREEE (reference sequence). This CDR3 is CASSRQGQRAYEQYF. The CDR3 DNA is TGTGCCAGCAGTCGACAGGGTCAAAGGGCCTACGAGCAGTACTTC.

V usage is TRBV2 and J usage is TRBJ2-3; D is perhaps TRBD1 (5 bases). The CDR3 contains 15 residues. In germline, CDR1 is SNHLY, CDR2 FYNNEI. Trimming left V 4 bases short and J 5 bases short, with 16 bases between. The CDR3, as DNA: TGTGCCAGCAGTGCCAGGACACCCAGGTTAGATACGCAGTATTTT. Protein sequence: CASSARTPRLDTQYF.

The chain joins TRBV7-2 to TRBJ2-7; D is perhaps TRBD2 (6 bases). Per the germline V gene, CDR1 is SGHTA and CDR2 is FQGNSA. V was clipped by 1 base and J by 4 bases, with 8 bases between them. The CDR3 loop spans 13 amino acids. CDR3 region: CASSLVGRYEQYF. The DNA of the CDR3 is TGTGCCAGCAGCTTAGTGGGGAGGTACGAGCAGTACTTC. Full variable domain (outside the CDR3, taken from reference TRBV7-2 and TRBJ2-7): GAGVSQSPSNKVTEKGKDVELRCDPISGHTALYWYRQSLGQGLEFLIYFQGNSAPDKSGLPSDRFSAERTGGSVSTLTIQRTQQEDSAVYLCASSLVGRYEQYFGPGTRLTVT.

CDR3 sequence: CASSHNPAGGGNEQFF. CDR3 nucleotides: TGCGCCAGCAGCCATAACCCCGCGGGAGGCGGCAATGAGCAGTTCTTC. The chain uses TRBV4-1 and TRBJ2-1; 8 nucleotides match TRBD2. The length of the CDR3 is 16 residues. Trimming cost V 3 bases and J 6 bases; bases outside gene matches: 10. Germline CDR1 MGHRA, CDR2 YSYEKL.

This rearrangement joins TRBV30 to TRBJ1-1; D gene ambiguous. Between the trimmed V and J ends, which lost 3 bases and 3 bases, there was a span of 8 bases. Germline CDR1 and CDR2: GTSNPN and SVGIG (reference sequence). This CDR3 contains 12 residues. CDR3 sequence (DNA): TGTGCCTGGAGGGGGTACGACACTGAAGCTTTCTTT. The encoded protein is CAWRGYDTEAFF. Full variable domain (rest looked up from reference TRBV30 and TRBJ1-1): SQTIHQWPATLVQPVGSPLSLECTVEGTSNPNLYWYRQAAGRGLQLLFYSVGIGQISSEVPQNLSASRPQDRQFILSSKKLLLSDSGFYLCAWRGYDTEAFFGQGTRLTVV.